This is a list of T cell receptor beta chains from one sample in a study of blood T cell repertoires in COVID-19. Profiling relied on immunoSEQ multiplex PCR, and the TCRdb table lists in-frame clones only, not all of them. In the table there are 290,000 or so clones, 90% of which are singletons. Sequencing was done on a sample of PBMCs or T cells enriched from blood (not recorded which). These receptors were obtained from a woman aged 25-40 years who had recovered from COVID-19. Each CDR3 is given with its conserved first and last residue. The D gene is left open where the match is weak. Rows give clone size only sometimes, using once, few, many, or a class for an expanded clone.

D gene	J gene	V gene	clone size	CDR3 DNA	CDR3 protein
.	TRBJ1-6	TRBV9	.	TGTGCCAGCAGCTTCAATCCGGACACCCAGGGTGGTTCACCCCTCCACTTT	CASSFNPDTQGGSPLHF
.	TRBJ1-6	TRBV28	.	TGTGCCAGCAGTCCCCATACCGGGAAACTCAATTCACCCCTCCACTTT	CASSPHTGKLNSPLHF
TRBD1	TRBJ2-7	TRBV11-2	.	TGTGCCAGCAGCGTGGGACAGAGAAACTACGAGCAGTACTTC	CASSVGQRNYEQYF
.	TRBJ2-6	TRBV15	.	TGTGCCACCAGCAGAGGAAGTACAGGGCCTGGGGCCAACGTCCTGACTTTC	CATSRGSTGPGANVLTF
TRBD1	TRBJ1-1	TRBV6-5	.	TGTGCCAGCTGCCCGGGACAGGGACGCACTGAAGCTTTCTTT	CASCPGQGRTEAFF
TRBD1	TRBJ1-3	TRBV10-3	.	TGTGCCATCGGGACAGCATCAAGCTCTGGAAACACCATATATTTT	CAIGTASSSGNTIYF
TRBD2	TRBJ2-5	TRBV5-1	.	TGCGCCAGCAGCTTGGGGACTAGCGGGGGACAAGAGACCCAGTACTTC	CASSLGTSGGQETQYF
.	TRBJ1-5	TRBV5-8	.	TGTGCCAGCAGCTCCCCGACCCTGAGGAATAGCAATCAGCCCCAGCATTTT	CASSSPTLRNSNQPQHF
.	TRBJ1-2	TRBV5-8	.	TGTGCCAGCAGCTTTAGGACAACCAACTATGGCTACACCTTC	CASSFRTTNYGYTF
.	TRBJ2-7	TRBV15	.	TGTGCCACCAGCAGTTTCGAGACAGGGAGGTCCTACGAGCAGTACTTC	CATSSFETGRSYEQYF
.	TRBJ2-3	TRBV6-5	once	TGTGCCAGCAGTTACCTTGGGAAGAGGGCAGATACGCAGTATTTT	CASSYLGKRADTQYF
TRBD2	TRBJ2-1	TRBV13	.	TGTGCCAGCAGGGAGGGACTAGCGGCCAATGAGCAGTTCTTC	CASREGLAANEQFF
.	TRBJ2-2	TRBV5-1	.	TGCGCCAGCAGCTTGTTCGGTGGCACCGGGGAGCTGTTTTTT	CASSLFGGTGELFF
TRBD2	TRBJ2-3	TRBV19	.	TGTGCCAGTAAATCAGCGGGAGGGTACACAGATACGCAGTATTTT	CASKSAGGYTDTQYF
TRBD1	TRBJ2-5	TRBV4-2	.	TGTGCCAGCAGCCAAACGACAGGGGGTCTTGGAGAGACCCAGTACTTC	CASSQTTGGLGETQYF
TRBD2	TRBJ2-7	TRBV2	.	TGTGCCAGCAGGTTAGCGGGAGGGCCTTACGAGCAGTACTTC	CASRLAGGPYEQYF
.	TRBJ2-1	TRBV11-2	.	TGTGCCAGCAGCTTAGTAACCGGAGGAGGGGTCTCCTACAATGAGCAGTTCTTC	CASSLVTGGGVSYNEQFF
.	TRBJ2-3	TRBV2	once	TGTGCCAGCAGTGTCAGTACAGATACGCAGTATTTT	CASSVSTDTQYF
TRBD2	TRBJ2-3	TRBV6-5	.	TGTGCCAGCAGTTTCTGGACTAGCGGAGGCACAGATACGCAGTATTTT	CASSFWTSGGTDTQYF
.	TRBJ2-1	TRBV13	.	TGTGCCAGCAGCTCTCGCGCGTCCTACAATGAGCAGTTCTTC	CASSSRASYNEQFF
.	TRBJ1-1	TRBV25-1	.	TGTGCCAGCAGTGGCCCAGTGAACACTGAAGCTTTCTTT	CASSGPVNTEAFF
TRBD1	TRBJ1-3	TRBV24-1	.	TGTGCCACCAGTGGTAGACCGGGACAGGGGGCTGGAAACACCATATATTTT	CATSGRPGQGAGNTIYF
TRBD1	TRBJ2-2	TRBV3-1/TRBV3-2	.	TGTGCCAGCAGCCAAGGAGCCGGGACAGGGGCGATCACCGGGGAGCTGTTTTTT	CASSQGAGTGAITGELFF
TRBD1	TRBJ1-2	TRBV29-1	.	TGCAGCGTTGTTAGCCCGCAGGGGGACTATGGCTACACCTTC	CSVVSPQGDYGYTF
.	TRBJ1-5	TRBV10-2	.	TGCGCCAGCAGTGAGGGCGGGGCGCGAAGCAATCAGCCCCAGCATTTT	CASSEGGARSNQPQHF
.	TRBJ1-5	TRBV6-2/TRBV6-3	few	TGTGCCAGCAGTAGGTGGGCGGCAGGGGACCGCAATCAGCCCCAGCATTTT	CASSRWAAGDRNQPQHF
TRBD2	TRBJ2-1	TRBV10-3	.	TGTGCCATCAGTTCTCGACTAGCGGGGCACCATAATGAGCAGTTCTTC	CAISSRLAGHHNEQFF
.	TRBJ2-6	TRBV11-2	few	TGTGCCAGCAGCTTAGATAGGAGAGGGCAGGGGGGCTCTGGGGCCAACGTCCTGACTTTC	CASSLDRRGQGGSGANVLTF
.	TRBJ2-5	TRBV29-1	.	TGCAGCGTTGAAGAAATGCAGGGCGAGACCCAGTACTTC	CSVEEMQGETQYF
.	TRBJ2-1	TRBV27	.	TGTGCCAGCAGTTCCCTACCAGGGTCTGAGCAGTTCTTC	CASSSLPGSEQFF
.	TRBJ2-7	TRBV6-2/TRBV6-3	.	TGTGCCAGCAGTTCTTCCCCCTACGAGCAGTACTTC	CASSSSPYEQYF
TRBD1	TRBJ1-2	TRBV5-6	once	TGTGCCAGCAGCTTGGTGGGGGGACAGGAGCGCGGCTACACCTTC	CASSLVGGQERGYTF
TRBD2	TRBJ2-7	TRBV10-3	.	TGTGCCATCAGTGTAGGTGAACTAGCGGGTAGTTCCTACGAGCAGTACTTC	CAISVGELAGSSYEQYF